This T cell receptor (beta chain) stems from a study of blood T cell repertoires in COVID-19. The overall study: Material from acute and convalescent COVID-19 was sourced from the United States, Italy and Spain.

Deletions cut 3 bases from V and 3 bases from J, with 11 bases between. The CDR3 has 14 amino acids. In germline, CDR1 is KGHSH, CDR2 LQKENI. Original analysis: Quantification of nucleated cells was approximated via reference gene primer amplification. Only in-frame clones appear in the TCRdb table, and some are missing; sequencing was by immunoSEQ multiplex PCR. V and J calls and clone size follow that table, whereas D and trimming were derived from the DNA. The profile covers 26,000 or so clones, with approximately 90% appearing a single time and 2.5% to 3.5% taken by the ten largest. This sequence was found in a human donor in a cohort sampled during active COVID-19. The chain has TRBV18 and TRBJ1-2; perhaps TRBD1 as D (6 bases). The sequencing sample was made of peripheral blood. The CDR3 DNA follows: TGTGCCAGCTCACCTGCACAGGGCGACTATGGCTACACCTTC. Translated: CASSPAQGDYGYTF.